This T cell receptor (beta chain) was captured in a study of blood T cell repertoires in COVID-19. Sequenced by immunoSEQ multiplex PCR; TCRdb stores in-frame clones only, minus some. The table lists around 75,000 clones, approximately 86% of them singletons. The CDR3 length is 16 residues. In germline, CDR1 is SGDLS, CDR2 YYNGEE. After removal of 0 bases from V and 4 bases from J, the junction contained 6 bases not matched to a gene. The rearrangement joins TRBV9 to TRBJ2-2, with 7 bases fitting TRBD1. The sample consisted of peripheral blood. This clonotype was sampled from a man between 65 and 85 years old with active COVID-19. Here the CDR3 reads CASSVARAGGTGELFF. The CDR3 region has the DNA TGTGCCAGCAGCGTAGCTAGGGCAGGGGGCACCGGGGAGCTGTTTTTT.